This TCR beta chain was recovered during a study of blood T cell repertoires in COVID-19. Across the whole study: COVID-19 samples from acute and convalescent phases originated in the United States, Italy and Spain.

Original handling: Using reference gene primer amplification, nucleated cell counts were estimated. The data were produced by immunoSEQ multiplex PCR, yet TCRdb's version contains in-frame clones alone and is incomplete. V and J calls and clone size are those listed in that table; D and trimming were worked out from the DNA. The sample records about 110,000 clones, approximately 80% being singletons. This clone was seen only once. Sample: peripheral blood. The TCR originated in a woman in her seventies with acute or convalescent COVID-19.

The CDR3 loop is CASSEGQGSGYEQYV. The CDR3, as DNA: TGTGCCAGCTCAGAGGGACAGGGGAGCGGCTACGAGCAGTACGTC. The rearrangement uses TRBV18 and TRBJ2-7; the match to TRBD1 covers 10 bases. Germline V gives CDR1 KGHSH, CDR2 LQKENI. The V segment lost 5 bases and the J segment 3 bases; nucleotides outside the gene matches: 7. The CDR3 covers 15 residues.